This T cell receptor (beta chain) was obtained from a study of identical twins. This clonotype was seen a handful of times. The V gene lost 0 bases and the J gene lost 5 bases, with 10 bases spanning the gap. The germline V gene has CDR1 GTSNPN and CDR2 SVGIG (reference sequence). The CDR3 spans 13 residues. Each cDNA held unique molecular identifiers, and template switching gave it a universal primer site. TCRdb reprocessed the 5' RACE reads via MiXCR and lists one record per CDR3 protein. The top ten hold more than 2.5% of the sample, which has 570,000 or so distinct CDR3 sequences, over 8.5% seen once. This sample also appeared in a second study, on yellow fever vaccine responses in identical twins.

The origin of this receptor is a woman under 30 in good health. The chain links TRBV30 to TRBJ1-1; D call uncertain. Sequenced sample: PBMCs. CDR3 protein: CAWSVNGRTEAFF. CDR3 DNA: TGTGCCTGGAGTGTAAACGGGAGAACTGAAGCTTTCTTT.